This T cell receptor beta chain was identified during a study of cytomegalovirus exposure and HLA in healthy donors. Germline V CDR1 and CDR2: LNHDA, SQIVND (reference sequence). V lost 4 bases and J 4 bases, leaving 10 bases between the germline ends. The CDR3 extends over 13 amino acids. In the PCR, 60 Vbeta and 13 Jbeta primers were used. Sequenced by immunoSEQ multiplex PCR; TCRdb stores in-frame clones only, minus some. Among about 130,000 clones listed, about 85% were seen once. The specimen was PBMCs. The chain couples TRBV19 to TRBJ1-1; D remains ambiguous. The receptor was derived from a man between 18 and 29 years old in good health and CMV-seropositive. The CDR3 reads CASSTAGITEAFF. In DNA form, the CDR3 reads TGTGCCAGTAGTACGGCAGGAATCACTGAAGCTTTCTTT.